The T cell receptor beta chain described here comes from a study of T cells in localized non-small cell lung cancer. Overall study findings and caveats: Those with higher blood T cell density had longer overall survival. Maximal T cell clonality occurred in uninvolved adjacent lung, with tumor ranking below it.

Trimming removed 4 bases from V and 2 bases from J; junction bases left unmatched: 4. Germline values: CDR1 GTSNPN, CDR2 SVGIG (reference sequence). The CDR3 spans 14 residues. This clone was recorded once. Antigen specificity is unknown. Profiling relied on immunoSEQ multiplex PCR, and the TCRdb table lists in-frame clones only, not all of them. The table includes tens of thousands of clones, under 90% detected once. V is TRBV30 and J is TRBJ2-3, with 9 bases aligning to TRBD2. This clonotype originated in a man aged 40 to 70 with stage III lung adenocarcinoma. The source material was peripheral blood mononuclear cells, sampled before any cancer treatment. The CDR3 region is CAWIPSGVTDTQYF. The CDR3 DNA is TGTGCCTGGATTCCTAGCGGGGTCACAGATACGCAGTATTTT.